The 20 T cell receptor beta chains in this list originate from one sample, sequenced in a study of T-cell memory formation after mild COVID-19. MiXCR, applied by TCRdb to the 5' RACE reads, yields one record per CDR3 protein. Of 90,000 to 120,000 distinct CDR3 sequences in the sample, 15% to 20% are singletons; the top ten hold 5% to 6.5%. Sample: PBMCs or a T cell subset sorted from them (not recorded which). These receptors originate from a man aged 18 to 29 who had mild COVID-19 (a few samples of this study predate the infection). Cell type and time point are not known.

The chain joins TRBV7-2 to TRBJ1-5; D not resolved. The CDR3 covers 18 residues. From germline, CDR1 is SGHTA and CDR2 FQGNSA. V shed 1 base and J shed 4 bases, with 20 bases lying between them. CDR3: CASSLGTDYKGLNQPQHF. CDR3 nucleotide sequence: TGTGCCAGCAGCTTAGGCACGGACTACAAGGGCTTAAATCAGCCCCAGCATTTT. Drawing the rest from reference TRBV7-2 and TRBJ1-5, the complete variable domain is GAGVSQSPSNKVTEKGKDVELRCDPISGHTALYWYRQSLGQGLEFLIYFQGNSAPDKSGLPSDRFSAERTGGSVSTLTIQRTQQEDSAVYLCASSLGTDYKGLNQPQHFGDGTRLSIL.

The rearrangement links TRBV3-1 to TRBJ2-1; 9 bases are a match to TRBD2. Germline trimming cut 4 bases from V and 7 bases from J; bases unmatched to any gene: 8. The CDR3 has 15 amino acids. From germline, CDR1 is LGHDT and CDR2 YNNKEL (reference sequence). The CDR3 DNA is TGTGCCAGCAGCCTGAGCCCTAGCGGGGCAAATGAGCAGTTCTTC. This translates into CASSLSPSGANEQFF.

This clonotype showed up just a few times. CDR3 in amino acids: CASSLERTGMEAFF. The CDR3 coding sequence is TGTGCCAGCAGCTTAGAACGGACAGGGATGGAAGCTTTCTTT. This chain joins TRBV7-2 and TRBJ1-1, with 8 bases lining up with TRBD1. V lost 1 base, J lost 8 bases, and 6 bases stayed unmatched. This CDR3 has 14 amino acids. Germline V gives CDR1 SGHTA, CDR2 FQGNSA.

The V gene is TRBV4-1, the J gene TRBJ2-5; 7 nucleotides align to TRBD2. Germline lookup yields CDR1 MGHRA and CDR2 YSYEKL. The V gene end was trimmed by 8 bases and the J gene end by 5 bases; junction bases not matched to a gene: 8. This CDR3 is built from 13 residues. CDR3 in amino acids: CASGRFSGETQYF. The CDR3 DNA sequence: TGCGCCAGCGGACGATTTAGCGGGGAGACCCAGTACTTC.

This clonotype was seen a handful of times. This rearrangement joins TRBV6-1 to TRBJ2-3; TRBD2 is a possible D gene (7 bases). CDR1 and CDR2 (germline): MNHNS, SASEGT. The V and J ends lost 4 bases and 5 bases respectively, with 16 bases between them. The CDR3 is made up of 15 amino acids. The CDR3 loop reads CASSARGGVGDTQYF. CDR3 bases: TGTGCCAGCAGTGCAAGGGGGGGGGTTGGAGATACGCAGTATTTT.

The rearrangement uses TRBV7-9 and TRBJ1-2; D unresolved. Germline-derived CDR1 and CDR2 are SEHNR and FQNEAQ (reference sequence). The ends were cut back, 5 bases at V and 8 bases at J, with 9 bases in the middle. This CDR3 region has 11 residues. This chain's CDR3 is CASSPEMGYTF. The CDR3 region has the DNA TGTGCCAGCAGCCCCGAGATGGGCTACACCTTC. Using reference TRBV7-9 and TRBJ1-2 for the parts outside the CDR3, the full variable domain is DTGVSQNPRHKITKRGQNVTFRCDPISEHNRLYWYRQTLGQGPEFLTYFQNEAQLEKSRLLSDRFSAERPKGSFSTLEIQRTEQGDSAMYLCASSPEMGYTFGSGTRLTVV.

This chain joins TRBV3-1 and TRBJ2-2; D unclear. Germline V gives CDR1 LGHDT, CDR2 YNNKEL (reference sequence). The CDR3 loop spans 14 amino acids. Trimming removed 7 bases at V and 1 base at J, with 10 bases between. This CDR3 is CASTLSLNTGELFF. Here the CDR3 DNA reads TGTGCCAGCACCCTATCCCTGAACACCGGGGAGCTGTTTTTT.

This chain connects TRBV5-1 to TRBJ1-1; TRBD1 aligns across 12 bases. The V and J ends lost 4 bases and 5 bases, in that order; junction bases with no gene match: 6. Germline V gives CDR1 SGHRS, CDR2 YFSETQ. CDR3 length: 15 residues. The CDR3 protein is CASSTGTGGSTEAFF. For the CDR3, the DNA is TGCGCCAGCAGCACCGGGACAGGGGGCTCGACTGAAGCTTTCTTT.

CDR3 protein: CASRVAGKTYNEQFF. CDR3 DNA sequence: TGCGCCAGCAGAGTGGCGGGGAAGACCTACAATGAGCAGTTCTTC. This chain uses TRBV10-1 with TRBJ2-1; D might be TRBD2 (6 bases). Per germline, CDR1 WNHNN and CDR2 SYGVQD (reference sequence). Deletions cut 6 bases from V and 2 bases from J, with 14 bases between. The CDR3 extends over 15 amino acids.

V gene TRBV20-1 combines with J gene TRBJ2-5; 7 bases map to TRBD1. Germline CDR1 is DFQATT and CDR2 is SNEGSKA (reference sequence). V lost 2 bases and J lost 5; bases outside the gene matches: 5. This CDR3 is 13 amino acids long. CDR3 amino acids: CSARYRGRETQYF. As DNA, the CDR3 is TGCAGTGCTAGATACAGGGGAAGGGAGACCCAGTACTTC.

The CDR3 protein is CSVDGGYSGANVLTF. As DNA, the CDR3 is TGCAGCGTTGATGGCGGCTACTCTGGGGCCAACGTCCTGACTTTC. The V call is TRBV29-1, the J call TRBJ2-6; D uncertain. Trimming pared 3 bases from V and 0 bases from J, leaving 9 bases between. The CDR3 is 15 residues long. In germline, CDR1 is SQVTM, CDR2 ANQGSEA.

This sequence joins TRBV19 and TRBJ2-1; D not certain. The germline V gene has CDR1 LNHDA and CDR2 SQIVND (reference sequence). The CDR3 runs to 15 residues. The germline V and J ends were trimmed by 2 bases and 0 bases, with 8 bases remaining between them. Written as DNA, the CDR3 is TGTGCCAGTAGTATAACCCCTAGCTCCTACAATGAGCAGTTCTTC. Translated, it gives CASSITPSSYNEQFF.

This clonotype was seen a few times. This chain uses TRBV18 with TRBJ1-1; no clear D. Germline V CDR1 and CDR2: KGHSH, LQKENI. With 8 bases removed from V and 1 base from J, the gap between germline ends came to 11 bases. The CDR3 totals 13 residues. The CDR3 loop reads CASRRGGNTEAFF. CDR3 sequence (DNA): TGTGCCAGCCGACGAGGTGGGAACACTGAAGCTTTCTTT.

The chain links TRBV6-5 to TRBJ2-4; 10 positions agree with TRBD1. The CDR3 loop spans 18 amino acids. Germline CDR1 and CDR2: MNHEY and SVGAGI. V shed 0 bases and J 4 bases; nucleotides not matched to a gene: 9. CDR3 DNA: TGTGCCAGCAGTTACTCCGGACAGGGGGAGGGATCGAAAAACATTCAGTACTTC. This encodes CASSYSGQGEGSKNIQYF.

This clonotype has only a few counts. The rearrangement joins TRBV20-1 to TRBJ2-6, with a possible D match to TRBD1 (6 bases). Germline CDR1 is DFQATT and CDR2 is SNEGSKA (reference sequence). This CDR3 contains 14 residues. V was pared by 6 bases and J by 4 bases, with 13 bases between. CDR3: CSAIRTEGANVLTF. The CDR3 bases are TGCAGTGCCATCCGGACAGAGGGGGCCAACGTCCTGACTTTC.

This chain joins TRBV4-1 and TRBJ1-2; 9 nucleotides line up with TRBD1. CDR1 and CDR2 (germline): MGHRA, YSYEKL. The CDR3 loop spans 15 amino acids. With V trimmed by 2 bases and J by 3 bases, 4 bases remained unmatched. The chain's CDR3 is CASSQTDRGDYGYTF. For the CDR3, the DNA is TGCGCCAGCAGCCAAACGGACAGGGGTGACTATGGCTACACCTTC.

This clonotype was recorded a few times. The V and J genes are TRBV6-5 and TRBJ1-1; TRBD1 is a possible D gene (5 bases). The CDR3 sequence is 15 residues long. Between the trimmed V and J ends, which lost 0 bases and 0 bases, there was a span of 8 bases. Germline CDR1 is MNHEY and CDR2 is SVGAGI. The CDR3, as DNA: TGTGCCAGCAGTTACTCGAACAGGCTGAACACTGAAGCTTTCTTT. Translation: CASSYSNRLNTEAFF.

This clonotype was counted at least ten times. The gene calls are TRBV5-1 and TRBJ2-1; TRBD2 matches 11 bases. The germline gives CDR1 SGHRS, CDR2 YFSETQ. CDR3 length: 16 residues. With 2 bases clipped from V and 1 base from J, the junction kept 2 bases outside the gene matches. Written as DNA, the CDR3 is TGCGCCAGCAGCTTCTCTAGCGGGGGGTCCTACAATGAGCAGTTCTTC. Amino acids: CASSFSSGGSYNEQFF.

A few counts support this clonotype. The V and J genes are TRBV7-2 and TRBJ2-3; D possibly corresponds to TRBD2 (7 bases). The CDR3 sequence is 14 residues long. Germline values: CDR1 SGHTA, CDR2 FQGNSA. Trimming cost V 1 base and J 6 bases, with 11 bases left between them. DNA for the CDR3: TGTGCCAGCAGCTTAGGGACTAGGGGGGATACGCAGTATTTT. Protein product: CASSLGTRGDTQYF.

The rearrangement uses TRBV6-2 or TRBV6-3 and TRBJ1-2, with a tentative D call TRBD1 (5 bases). This CDR3 comprises 14 residues. Germline V CDR1 and CDR2: MNHEY, SVGEGT. Trimming shortened V by 1 base and J by 5 bases, and 11 bases separated the two germline ends. The CDR3 sequence: CASSYFPGSYGYTF. The CDR3 DNA reads TGTGCCAGCAGTTACTTCCCAGGGAGTTATGGCTACACCTTC.